The clone carrying this TCR beta chain appeared once. Its specificity is unknown. These data come from a study of shared clonotypes between healthy human individuals. General study points: An expected dependence of interdonor clonotype sharing on sequencing depth was noted.

For unsorted samples, genomic DNA was extracted from roughly 95 million PBMCs. Per the authors' pipeline: Filtering differed for immunoSEQ, which gave only junction sequences without quality scores. Profiling relied on immunoSEQ multiplex PCR, and the TCRdb table lists in-frame clones only, not all of them. Clone size and the V and J calls come from that table; the DNA yielded D and trimming. Among about 450,000 clones listed, about 80% were seen once. Trimming removed 4 bases at V and 0 bases at J, with 6 bases between. From germline, CDR1 is KGHSH and CDR2 LQKENI. The CDR3 covers 14 residues. Source material: PBMCs. This chain links TRBV18 with TRBJ2-2; tentatively, D is TRBD1 or TRBD2 (5 bases each). The source is a woman aged 40 to 50 in good health. Some clones in this sample may be carry-over from other donors' samples. In nucleotides, the CDR3 is TGTGCCAGCTCACAGGGACCGAACACCGGGGAGCTGTTTTTT. It translates to CASSQGPNTGELFF.